One and the same sample provided the 10 T cell receptor beta chains below, sequenced in a study of T cell changes during pregnancy in multiple sclerosis. Measured with immunoSEQ multiplex PCR; TCRdb has only the in-frame clones, and not every one. The profile shows 28,000 or so clones, approximately 86% of them singletons. This sample comprised CD4+ T cells from peripheral blood mononuclear cells, obtained in the first trimester of pregnancy. These receptors came from a female donor in good health, enrolled as a control in a pregnancy study.

This chain links TRBV7-2 with TRBJ2-7; a weak D match, TRBD1 (5 bases). The V gene's germline CDR1 is SGHTA and CDR2 FQGNSA. V lost 4 bases and J 0 bases, leaving 13 bases between the germline ends. CDR3 length equals 15 residues. This CDR3 reads CASSSDSTFSYEQYF. Here the CDR3 DNA reads TGTGCCAGCAGCTCCGACAGCACATTCTCCTACGAGCAGTACTTC.

The rearrangement uses TRBV4-2 and TRBJ1-5; the D is unclear. V was cut by 0 bases and J by 4 bases, with 13 bases left in between. CDR3 length: 16 amino acids. Germline lookup yields CDR1 LGHNA and CDR2 YNFKEQ. The CDR3 nucleotides are TGTGCCAGCAGCCAAGAGGAGGGTCAGAGAAATCAGCCCCAGCATTTT. Encoded protein: CASSQEEGQRNQPQHF.

This CDR3 is CASSVEGRDGYTF. CDR3 coding DNA: TGTGCCAGCAGCGTAGAGGGCAGGGATGGCTACACCTTC. This chain joins TRBV9 and TRBJ1-2; tentatively, D is TRBD1 (5 bases). Trimming stripped 0 bases from V and 6 bases from J, with 9 bases between. Per germline, CDR1 SGDLS and CDR2 YYNGEE. The CDR3 loop spans 13 amino acids.

The chain carries TRBV11-3 and TRBJ2-1, with a tentative D call TRBD1 (6 bases). Germline V gene sequence: CDR1 SGHNT, CDR2 YENEEA. The CDR3 covers 13 residues. V gave up 4 bases and J gave up 6 bases, with 10 bases separating them. The CDR3: CASSSDSRNEQFF. The CDR3 DNA is TGTGCCAGCAGCTCGGACAGCCGCAATGAGCAGTTCTTC.

J is TRBJ1-1 and V is TRBV30; no reliable D call. This CDR3 is built from 13 residues. Trimming took off 5 bases at V and 1 base at J, with 11 bases between the two ends. Germline V gene data show CDR1 as GTSNPN and CDR2 as SVGIG (reference sequence). CDR3 residues: CAWLDGENTEAFF. CDR3 sequence (DNA): TGTGCCTGGCTAGACGGGGAGAACACTGAAGCTTTCTTT.

The V call is TRBV6-6, the J call TRBJ1-2, with 7 bases identical to TRBD1. Germline V gives CDR1 MNHNY, CDR2 SVGAGI (reference sequence). V lost 0 bases, J lost 3 bases, and 7 bases stayed unmatched. The CDR3 totals 16 residues. CDR3 DNA: TGTGCCAGCAGTTACTCGAGGGGGCAGGGAGACTATGGCTACACCTTC. Its protein is CASSYSRGQGDYGYTF.

This clone appeared a single time. The V call is TRBV29-1, the J call TRBJ2-1; 9 nucleotides agree with TRBD1. CDR3 length: 14 amino acids. The J segment lost 6 bases and the V segment lost 5 bases, leaving 8 bases of the junction unmatched. Germline V gene sequence: CDR1 SQVTM, CDR2 ANQGSEA. In DNA form, the CDR3 reads TGCAGCGTTTGGGACAGGGCTTTCGGCAATGAGCAGTTCTTC. Translating it yields CSVWDRAFGNEQFF.

The sample holds one count of this clone. The chain combines TRBV6-1 with TRBJ2-2, with 10 bases aligning to TRBD1. V dropped 1 base and J dropped 5; count of bases not matched to a gene: 10. This CDR3 is built from 18 residues. Germline V lookup: CDR1 MNHNS, CDR2 SASEGT. In nucleotides, the CDR3 is TGTGCCAGCAGTGAAGGGATTGGGGACAGGGGTTTTACCGGGGAGCTGTTTTTT. This sequence encodes CASSEGIGDRGFTGELFF.

V gene TRBV9 combines with J gene TRBJ1-2; a weak D match, TRBD1 (5 bases). Germline CDR1 and CDR2: SGDLS and YYNGEE. This CDR3 spans 13 amino acids. V was trimmed by 1 base and J by 7 bases, leaving 11 bases between them. The CDR3 region has the DNA TGTGCCAGCAGCGTAAAGGTAGGGGCTGGCTACACCTTC. Residues: CASSVKVGAGYTF.

The rearrangement links TRBV30 to TRBJ1-6, with D possibly matching TRBD1 (5 bases). This CDR3 is built from 16 residues. Between the trimmed V and J ends, which lost 7 bases and 0 bases, there was a span of 16 bases. The V gene's germline CDR1 is GTSNPN and CDR2 SVGIG (reference sequence). The CDR3 spells CASRGGSSSYNSPLHF. The CDR3 DNA sequence: TGTGCCTCCCGGGGGGGGTCAAGCTCCTATAATTCACCCCTCCACTTT.